The text below deals with one T cell receptor (beta chain). This record belongs to a study of blood T cell repertoires in COVID-19. Study context: The analysed material was cDNA or gDNA that came from T cells, B-cell-depleted T cells, or PBMCs.

In assigning cohorts, the study relied on participant-reported clinical history. Trimming took off 5 bases at V and 6 bases at J, with 11 bases between the two ends. Germline-derived CDR1 and CDR2 are MNHEY and SVGEGT. The CDR3 is 13 residues long. Produced via immunoSEQ multiplex PCR; TCRdb's table is partial and in-frame only. Counted here are about 300,000 clones, 85% occurring once; the ten biggest clones make up 2% to 3%. The chain recombines TRBV6-2 or TRBV6-3 with TRBJ2-1; D is undetermined. The TCR originated in a woman aged 45-65 years who had recovered from COVID-19. Specimen: PBMCs or T cells enriched from blood (not recorded which). The CDR3 coding sequence is TGTGCCAGCAGTCCCGTACTACCCAATGAGCAGTTCTTC. Protein sequence: CASSPVLPNEQFF.